A selection of T cell receptor beta chains follows, all from one sample in a study of blood T cell repertoires in COVID-19. Profiling relied on immunoSEQ multiplex PCR, and the TCRdb table lists in-frame clones only, not all of them. The data hold about 130,000 clones, with roughly 85% observed a single time. The sequencing sample was made of peripheral blood. These receptors were collected from a human donor in a cohort sampled during active COVID-19. Each CDR3 is given with its conserved first and last residue. A D gene is named only where the DNA matches it firmly. Clone size is stated in some rows and not others, as once, few, many or a class when expanded.

D: .; V: TRBV7-2; size: .; J: TRBJ2-5; CDR3: CASSYSETQYF; DNA: TGTGCCAGCAGCTATAGCGAGACCCAGTACTTC
D: .; V: TRBV15; size: once; J: TRBJ2-3; CDR3: CATSRRGGDTQYF; DNA: TGTGCCACCAGCAGAAGGGGGGGGGATACGCAGTATTTT
D: .; V: TRBV5-4; size: .; J: TRBJ2-2; CDR3: CASSPDTGELFF; DNA: TGTGCCAGCAGCCCGGACACCGGGGAGCTGTTTTTT
D: .; V: TRBV6-5; size: few; J: TRBJ1-2; CDR3: CATKPGGRSYGYTF; DNA: TGTGCCACAAAACCGGGGGGCAGGAGCTATGGCTACACCTTC
D: .; V: TRBV20-1; size: .; J: TRBJ1-1; CDR3: CSAPLNTEAFF; DNA: TGCAGTGCTCCGTTGAACACTGAAGCTTTCTTT
D: .; V: TRBV6-1; size: .; J: TRBJ2-5; CDR3: CASSELGANQETQYF; DNA: TGTGCCAGCAGTGAACTGGGGGCCAACCAAGAGACCCAGTACTTC
D: .; V: TRBV24-1; size: .; J: TRBJ2-1; CDR3: CATSERRDYNEQFF; DNA: TGTGCCACCAGTGAAAGACGGGACTACAATGAGCAGTTCTTC
D: TRBD1; V: TRBV4-1; size: few; J: TRBJ2-5; CDR3: CASSSRQGETQYF; DNA: TGCGCCAGCAGCTCGCGACAGGGAGAGACCCAGTACTTC
D: .; V: TRBV6-5; size: .; J: TRBJ1-4; CDR3: CASREGGGTNEKLFF; DNA: TGTGCCAGCAGGGAGGGGGGGGGTACTAATGAAAAACTGTTTTTT
D: .; V: TRBV11-3; size: few; J: TRBJ1-2; CDR3: CASSATQGVSGYTF; DNA: TGTGCCAGCAGCGCCACTCAGGGTGTCAGTGGCTACACCTTC
D: TRBD1; V: TRBV28; size: .; J: TRBJ1-4; CDR3: CASSSQYRGVANEKLFF; DNA: TGTGCCAGCAGCTCCCAGTACAGGGGAGTAGCTAATGAAAAACTGTTTTTT
D: .; V: TRBV19; size: .; J: TRBJ1-1; CDR3: CASSRQVRTEAFF; DNA: TGTGCCAGTAGCCGACAGGTACGAACTGAAGCTTTCTTT
D: TRBD1; V: TRBV5-5; size: .; J: TRBJ1-6; CDR3: CASSPQGVTNSPLHF; DNA: TGTGCCAGCAGCCCACAGGGGGTGACTAATTCACCCCTCCACTTT